Listed below are T cell receptor beta chains from one sample, sequenced in a study of blood T cell repertoires in COVID-19. This table comes from immunoSEQ multiplex PCR, and its TCRdb copy is limited to in-frame clones, with some not included. This sample has 270,000 or so clones, with about nine tenths found just once. Sequenced sample: peripheral blood. These receptors all stem from a woman between 25 and 40 years old with active or convalescent COVID-19. Both conserved end residues are part of each CDR3. The D gene is left open where the match is weak. Not all rows give a size; the values are once, few, many and, for expanded clones, a class.

V	length	size	J	D	CDR3	DNA
TRBV10-3	14	-	TRBJ1-3	-	CAISETVSGNTIYF	TGTGCCATCAGTGAGACAGTATCCGGAAACACCATATATTTT
TRBV4-1	15	-	TRBJ2-1	TRBD2	CASSQALAGALEQFF	TGCGCCAGCAGCCAAGCGCTAGCGGGGGCCCTTGAGCAGTTCTTC
TRBV11-2	12	-	TRBJ1-6	-	CASSPPRAPLHF	TGTGCCAGCAGCCCCCCAAGAGCGCCCCTCCACTTT
TRBV2	16	-	TRBJ2-7	-	CASSETGTGWPYEQYF	TGTGCCAGCAGTGAAACCGGCACAGGTTGGCCCTACGAGCAGTACTTC
TRBV6-2/TRBV6-3	15	-	TRBJ2-3	TRBD2	CASSYVTSGTDTQYF	TGTGCCAGCAGTTACGTGACTAGCGGCACAGATACGCAGTATTTT
TRBV27	14	few	TRBJ2-1	-	CASSLSGAYNEQFF	TGTGCCAGCAGTTTATCAGGGGCCTACAATGAGCAGTTCTTC
TRBV14	15	-	TRBJ2-3	-	CASSQIVRGTDTQYF	TGTGCCAGCAGCCAAATTGTTCGGGGCACAGATACGCAGTATTTT
TRBV14	12	-	TRBJ1-2	-	CASSQAGYVYTF	TGTGCCAGCAGCCAAGCAGGATATGTCTACACCTTC
TRBV5-5	17	-	TRBJ2-5	TRBD1	CASSSGSTGGPQETQYF	TGTGCCAGCAGCTCGGGTTCGACAGGGGGCCCGCAAGAGACCCAGTACTTC
TRBV5-4	15	-	TRBJ2-5	TRBD1	CASSFPGGLQETQYF	TGTGCCAGCAGCTTTCCAGGGGGCCTCCAAGAGACCCAGTACTTC